This T cell receptor (beta chain) emerged from a study of OX40 agonist ivuxolimab in advanced cancers. Measured with immunoSEQ multiplex PCR; TCRdb has only the in-frame clones, and not every one. The sample includes around 11,000 clones, around 80% of them seen just once. Germline loops: CDR1 SNHLY, CDR2 FYNNEI. The V and J ends lost 4 bases and 4 bases, in that order; junction bases with no gene match: 4. This CDR3 spans 14 amino acids. The J gene is TRBJ1-5, the V gene TRBV2, with 7 nucleotides matching TRBD1. This sequence was found in an adult with an advanced solid tumor such as melanoma, head and neck, liver or kidney cancer. Sequencing used CD4+ or CD8+ T cells sorted from blood, obtained in a trial of the OX40 agonist ivuxolimab. The CDR3 loop is CASSGDSENQPQHF. CDR3 bases: TGTGCCAGCAGTGGGGACAGTGAAAATCAGCCCCAGCATTTT.